This T cell receptor (beta chain) stems from a study of regulatory T cells in long-lasting Graves disease. The V and J ends lost 6 bases and 4 bases, in that order; junction bases with no gene match: 6. The CDR3 loop spans 14 amino acids. Time point of the sample: newly diagnosed GD, antithyroid drugs for less than 3 months. The TCR library was made from RNA extracted from PBMCs. Researchers made TCR beta libraries by using iRepertoire HTBI primers and running Arm-PCR on CDR3 regions. TCRdb processed the multiplex PCR reads anew with MiXCR; each CDR3 protein has one entry. Of 350,000 to 400,000 distinct CDR3 sequences in the sample, 15% are singletons; the top ten hold 20% to 25%.

V is TRBV12-3 or TRBV12-4 and J is TRBJ1-2; 9 nucleotides align to TRBD1. The origin of this receptor is a female donor with Graves disease. Sequenced here: peripheral blood mononuclear cells (PBMCs), sampled at new diagnosis, from a patient treated with antithyroid drugs. This CDR3 reads CASSLTGQGYGYTF. CDR3 in DNA: TGTGCCAGCAGCTTAACGGGACAGGGCTATGGCTACACCTTC.